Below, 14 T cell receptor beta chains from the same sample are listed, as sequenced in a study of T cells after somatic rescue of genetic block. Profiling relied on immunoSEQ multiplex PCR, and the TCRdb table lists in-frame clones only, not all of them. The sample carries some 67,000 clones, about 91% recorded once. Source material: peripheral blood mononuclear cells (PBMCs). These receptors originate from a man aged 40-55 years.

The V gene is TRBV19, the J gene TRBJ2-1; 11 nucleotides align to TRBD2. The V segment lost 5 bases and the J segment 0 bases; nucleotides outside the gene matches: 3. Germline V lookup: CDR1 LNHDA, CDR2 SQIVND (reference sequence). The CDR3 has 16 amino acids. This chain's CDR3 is CASSSTSGDSYNEQFF. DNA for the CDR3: TGTGCCAGTAGTTCGACTAGCGGGGACTCCTACAATGAGCAGTTCTTC. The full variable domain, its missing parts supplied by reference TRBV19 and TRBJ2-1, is DGGITQSPKYLFRKEGQNVTLSCEQNLNHDAMYWYRQDPGQGLRLIYYSQIVNDFQKGDIAEGYSVSREKKESFPLTVTSAQKNPTAFYLCASSSTSGDSYNEQFFGPGTRLTVL.

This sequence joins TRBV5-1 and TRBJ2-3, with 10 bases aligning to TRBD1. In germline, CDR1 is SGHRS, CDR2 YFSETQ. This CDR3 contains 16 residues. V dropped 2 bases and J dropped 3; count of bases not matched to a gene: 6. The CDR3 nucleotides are TGCGCCAGCAGCTTTGACCGGGACAGGGGAACAGATACGCAGTATTTT. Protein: CASSFDRDRGTDTQYF.

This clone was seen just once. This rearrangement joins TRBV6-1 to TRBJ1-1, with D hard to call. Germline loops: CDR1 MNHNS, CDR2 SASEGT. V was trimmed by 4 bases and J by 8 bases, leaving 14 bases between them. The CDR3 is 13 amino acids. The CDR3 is CASSVMIEREAFF. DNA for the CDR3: TGTGCCAGCAGTGTCATGATCGAGAGGGAAGCTTTCTTT.

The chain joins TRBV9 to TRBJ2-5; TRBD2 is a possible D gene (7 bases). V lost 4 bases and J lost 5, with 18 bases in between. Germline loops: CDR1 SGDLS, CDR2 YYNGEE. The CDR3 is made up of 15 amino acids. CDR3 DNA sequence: TGTGCCAGCAGCACGCCGGGGGGCTGGAGGGAGACCCAGTACTTC. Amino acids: CASSTPGGWRETQYF.

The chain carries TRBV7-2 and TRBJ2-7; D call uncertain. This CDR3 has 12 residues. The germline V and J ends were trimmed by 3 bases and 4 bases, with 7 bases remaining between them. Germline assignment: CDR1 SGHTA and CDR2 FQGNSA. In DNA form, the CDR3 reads TGTGCCAGCAGCTTTGACGGATACGAGCAGTACTTC. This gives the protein CASSFDGYEQYF. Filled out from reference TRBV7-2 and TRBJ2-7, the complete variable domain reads GAGVSQSPSNKVTEKGKDVELRCDPISGHTALYWYRQSLGQGLEFLIYFQGNSAPDKSGLPSDRFSAERTGGSVSTLTIQRTQQEDSAVYLCASSFDGYEQYFGPGTRLTVT.

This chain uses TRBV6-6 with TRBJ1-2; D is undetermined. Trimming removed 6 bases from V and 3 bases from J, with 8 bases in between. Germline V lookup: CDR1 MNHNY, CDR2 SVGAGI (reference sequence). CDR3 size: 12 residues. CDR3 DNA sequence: TGTGCCAGCAGCGGGTCGGACTATGGCTACACCTTC. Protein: CASSGSDYGYTF.

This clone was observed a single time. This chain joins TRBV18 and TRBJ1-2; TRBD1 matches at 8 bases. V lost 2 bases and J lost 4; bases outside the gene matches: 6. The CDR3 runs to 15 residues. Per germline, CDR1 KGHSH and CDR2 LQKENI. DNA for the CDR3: TGTGCCAGCTCACCAGGACAGGGAGGTTCCTATGGCTACACCTTC. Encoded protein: CASSPGQGGSYGYTF.

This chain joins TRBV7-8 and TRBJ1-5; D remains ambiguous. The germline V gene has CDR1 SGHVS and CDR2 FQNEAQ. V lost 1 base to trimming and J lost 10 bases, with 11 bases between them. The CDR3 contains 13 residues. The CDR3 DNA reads TGTGCCAGCAGCTTAGAGCCAAACCGCCCCCAGCATTTT. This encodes CASSLEPNRPQHF.

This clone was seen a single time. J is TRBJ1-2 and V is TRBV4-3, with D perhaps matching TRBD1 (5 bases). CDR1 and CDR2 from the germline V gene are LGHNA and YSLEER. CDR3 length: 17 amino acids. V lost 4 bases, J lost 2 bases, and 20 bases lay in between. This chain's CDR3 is CASSPSLTGGRNYGYTF. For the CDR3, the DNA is TGCGCCAGCAGCCCATCTTTGACGGGGGGTAGGAACTATGGCTACACCTTC.

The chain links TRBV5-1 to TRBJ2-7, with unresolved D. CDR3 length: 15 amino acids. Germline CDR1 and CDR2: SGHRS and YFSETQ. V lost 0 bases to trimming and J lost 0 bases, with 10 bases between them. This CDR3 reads CASSLVVGGSYEQYF. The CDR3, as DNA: TGCGCCAGCAGCTTGGTCGTCGGCGGCTCCTACGAGCAGTACTTC.

Here the CDR3 reads CASSQRRGETQYF. The CDR3 DNA reads as TGTGCCAGCAGCCAACGCAGGGGGGAGACCCAGTACTTC. V is TRBV27 and J is TRBJ2-5; TRBD1 matches at 7 bases. V gave up 6 bases and J gave up 5 bases; unmatched junction bases: 6. CDR3 length equals 13 residues. The germline CDR1 and CDR2 sequences are MNHEY and SMNVEV (reference sequence).

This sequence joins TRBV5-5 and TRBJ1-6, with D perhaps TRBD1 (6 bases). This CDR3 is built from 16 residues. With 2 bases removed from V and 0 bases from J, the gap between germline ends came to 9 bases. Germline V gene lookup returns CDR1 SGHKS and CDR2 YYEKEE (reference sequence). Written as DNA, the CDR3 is TGTGCCAGCAGCTTAGGGGGGGCCTCCTATAATTCACCCCTCCACTTT. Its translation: CASSLGGASYNSPLHF. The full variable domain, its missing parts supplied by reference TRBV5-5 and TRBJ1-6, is DAGVTQSPTHLIKTRGQQVTLRCSPISGHKSVSWYQQVLGQGPQFIFQYYEKEERGRGNFPDRFSARQFPNYSSELNVNALLLGDSALYLCASSLGGASYNSPLHFGNGTRLTVT.

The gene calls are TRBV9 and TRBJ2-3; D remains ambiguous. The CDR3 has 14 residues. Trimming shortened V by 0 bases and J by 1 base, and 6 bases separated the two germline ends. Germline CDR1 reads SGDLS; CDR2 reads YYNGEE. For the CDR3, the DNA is TGTGCCAGCAGCGTAGCGGGTCGCACAGATACGCAGTATTTT. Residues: CASSVAGRTDTQYF.

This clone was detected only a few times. CDR3 sequence: CASSQDRGTSQPQHF. The CDR3 DNA reads TGCGCCAGCAGCCAAGATCGAGGGACGAGTCAGCCCCAGCATTTT. This rearrangement joins TRBV4-3 to TRBJ1-5; tentatively, D is TRBD1 (5 bases). CDR1 and CDR2 (germline): LGHNA, YSLEER. V lost 0 bases, J lost 6 bases, and 12 bases lay in between. The CDR3 covers 15 residues.